This TCR beta chain was identified in a study of radiotherapy plus CTLA-4 blockade in lung cancer. Regarding the study as a whole: After treatment with radiotherapy plus ipilimumab, TCR clones that came from the tumor expanded in blood.

CDR3 length: 14 amino acids. Germline CDR1 reads LGHNA; CDR2 reads YSLEER. V lost 1 base, J lost 5 bases, and 4 bases stayed unmatched. Assay used: immunoSEQ multiplex PCR; TCRdb lists only in-frame clones, some missing. The sample carries 70,000 to 95,000 clones, around nine tenths recorded once. Patients in the study, people with chemo-refractory metastatic non-small-cell lung cancer, received focal radiation plus ipilimumab CTLA-4 blockade. Concerning this clone itself: What it binds is not known.

The receptor was derived from a human donor with non-small cell lung cancer that progressed on radiotherapy plus ipilimumab. Sequenced material: peripheral blood, taken from a patient treated with radiotherapy plus ipilimumab. The chain carries TRBV4-3 and TRBJ1-1; the match to TRBD1 covers 7 bases. CDR3 amino acids: CASSQARGWTEAFF. CDR3 sequence (DNA): TGCGCCAGCAGCCAAGCCAGGGGGTGGACTGAAGCTTTCTTT.